One and the same sample provided the 31 T cell receptor beta chains below, sequenced in a study of CD8 T cells in Susac syndrome. Random-hexamer reverse transcription was applied to about 0.5 to 1 ug RNA. TCRdb re-analysed the immunoSEQ multiplex PCR reads in MiXCR, keeping a single row per CDR3 protein. Altogether about 140,000 distinct CDR3 sequences are present, approximately 95% being singletons, with the ten largest covering about 0.14%. The sample consisted of CD4+ T cells from PBMCs. These TCRs come from a human donor with Susac syndrome.

This chain links TRBV30 with TRBJ1-2; 8 positions agree with TRBD1. J lost 3 bases, V lost 5 bases, and 2 bases had no gene match. In germline, CDR1 is GTSNPN, CDR2 SVGIG (reference sequence). The CDR3 spans 12 residues. CDR3 DNA: TGTGCCTGGGCAGGGGGCTACTATGGCTACACCTTC. Protein sequence: CAWAGGYYGYTF.

This clonotype came up a few times. This chain connects TRBV19 to TRBJ1-2, with TRBD1 matching over 7 bases. J gave up 8 bases and V 6 bases, and 9 bases lay outside the gene matches. The germline gives CDR1 LNHDA, CDR2 SQIVND (reference sequence). This CDR3 has 13 amino acids. The CDR3 spells CASSLDRVRGYTF. In DNA form, the CDR3 reads TGTGCCAGTAGCCTTGACAGGGTCCGAGGCTACACCTTC.

The CDR3 DNA follows: TGTGCCAGCAGGAAAGGGACAGGGAAGGAGGAGACCCAGTACTTC. Protein: CASRKGTGKEETQYF. V usage is TRBV21-1 and J usage is TRBJ2-5; TRBD1, as called in the table, went unchecked against the DNA. TRBV21-1 is given as a pseudogene. CDR3 length: 15 residues.

CDR3 in amino acids: CASSPRGTGPGYTF. The DNA of the CDR3 is TGTGCCAGCAGCCCCCGGGGGACAGGGCCTGGCTACACCTTC. The chain has TRBV3-1 and TRBJ1-2, with 9 bases fitting TRBD1. This CDR3 is 14 amino acids long. Germline V gene data show CDR1 as LGHDT and CDR2 as YNNKEL (reference sequence). With 4 bases clipped from V and 7 bases from J, the junction kept 7 bases outside the gene matches.

The count of this clonotype is one. The chain is built from TRBV2 and TRBJ2-4; maybe TRBD1 (5 bases). The CDR3 runs to 13 residues. Germline CDR1 and CDR2: SNHLY and FYNNEI. Between the trimmed V and J ends, which lost 4 bases and 5 bases, there was a span of 9 bases. CDR3: CASSAQAENIQYF. CDR3 bases: TGTGCCAGCAGTGCACAGGCGGAAAACATTCAGTACTTC.

The V call is TRBV20-1, the J call TRBJ1-4, with 11 bases identical to TRBD1. This CDR3 has 14 amino acids. The germline CDR1 and CDR2 sequences are DFQATT and SNEGSKA (reference sequence). V gave up 5 bases and J gave up 7 bases; unmatched junction bases: 6. This chain's CDR3 is CSADRTGGGEKLFF. The CDR3 DNA reads as TGCAGTGCTGACAGGACAGGGGGCGGTGAAAAACTGTTTTTT.

The gene calls are TRBV20-1 and TRBJ1-1; D might be TRBD1 (5 bases). Germline V gene sequence: CDR1 DFQATT, CDR2 SNEGSKA (reference sequence). The CDR3 sequence is 14 residues long. The V end lost 0 bases, the J end lost 5 bases, and 13 bases lay between the germline ends. The DNA of the CDR3 is TGCAGTGCTAGAGATATATACGGGGGGACTGAAGCTTTCTTT. Protein sequence: CSARDIYGGTEAFF.

CDR3 nucleotides: TGCGCCAGCAGCCAAGATCGGCGGGATAAAGAGACCCAGTACTTC. Protein sequence: CASSQDRRDKETQYF. The chain employs TRBV4-3 and TRBJ2-5; weak D call: TRBD2 (6 bases). V lost 0 bases to trimming and J lost 3 bases, with 11 bases between them. The CDR3 is 15 residues long. In germline, CDR1 is LGHNA, CDR2 YSLEER.

The chain is built from TRBV6-5 and TRBJ2-7, with D perhaps matching TRBD1 or TRBD2 (5 bases each). V lost 0 bases and J 3 bases, leaving 9 bases between the germline ends. The CDR3 loop spans 14 amino acids. CDR1 and CDR2 from the germline V gene are MNHEY and SVGAGI. This CDR3 is CASSYSGRVYEQYF. As DNA, the CDR3 is TGTGCCAGCAGTTACTCGGGACGGGTCTACGAGCAGTACTTC.

The rearrangement joins TRBV24-1 to TRBJ1-5, with no clear D. V was cut by 3 bases and J by 6 bases, with 5 bases left in between. The CDR3 length is 12 residues. Germline values: CDR1 KGHDR, CDR2 SFDVKD. The CDR3: CATSDRGQPQHF. Written as DNA, the CDR3 is TGTGCCACCAGTGATCGGGGTCAGCCCCAGCATTTT.

The table lists this clonotype with a count of one. The rearrangement joins TRBV28 to TRBJ2-6; D might be TRBD1 (6 bases). Germline V gene data show CDR1 as MDHEN and CDR2 as SYDVKM. This CDR3 region has 14 residues. The V and J ends lost 6 bases and 2 bases respectively, with 8 bases between them. CDR3 bases: TGTGCCAGCAGGCAGGGGCCTGGGGCCAACGTCCTGACTTTC. Encoded protein: CASRQGPGANVLTF.

The rearrangement links TRBV20-1 to TRBJ1-1; 7 positions agree with TRBD1. V lost 0 bases and J lost 2; bases outside the gene matches: 6. Looked up from germline, CDR1 is DFQATT and CDR2 is SNEGSKA (reference sequence). The CDR3 contains 15 residues. The CDR3 DNA follows: TGCAGTGCTAGAGACGTGACAGGGCTAAACACTGAAGCTTTCTTT. Its protein is CSARDVTGLNTEAFF.

The chain employs TRBV29-1 and TRBJ1-2, with TRBD1 as a possible D gene (6 bases). Germline V gene data show CDR1 as SQVTM and CDR2 as ANQGSEA. With 7 bases removed from V and 8 bases from J, the gap between germline ends came to 23 bases. This CDR3 has 14 amino acids. CDR3 protein: CSAPWGGAVGGYTF. Written as DNA, the CDR3 is TGCAGCGCACCCTGGGGGGGGGCAGTAGGAGGCTACACCTTC.

This clonotype was counted once. V usage is TRBV9 and J usage is TRBJ1-2, with unresolved D. CDR1 is SGDLS and CDR2 is YYNGEE in the germline V gene. The CDR3 length is 13 residues. Trimming removed 3 bases at V and 0 bases at J, with 6 bases between. This chain's CDR3 is CASSAGSNYGYTF. The CDR3, as DNA: TGTGCCAGCAGCGCGGGGTCTAACTATGGCTACACCTTC.

The chain's CDR3 is CASSQKPGETQYF. CDR3 bases: TGCGCCAGCAGCCAAAAGCCGGGAGAGACCCAGTACTTC. This chain links TRBV4-1 with TRBJ2-5; no firm D call. The CDR3 is 13 amino acids. Germline V CDR1 and CDR2: MGHRA, YSYEKL. V lost 2 bases, J lost 4 bases, and 8 bases lay in between.

This sequence joins TRBV29-1 and TRBJ2-7; possibly TRBD2 for D (5 bases). The CDR3 has 13 residues. Trimming took 2 bases from V and 6 from J, leaving 14 bases between them. Looked up from germline, CDR1 is SQVTM and CDR2 is ANQGSEA. CDR3 amino acids: CSVELALGLEQYF. In DNA, the CDR3 is TGCAGCGTTGAACTAGCCTTGGGCCTCGAGCAGTACTTC.

The V gene is TRBV19, the J gene TRBJ2-5; 8 bases agree with TRBD1. CDR1 is LNHDA and CDR2 is SQIVND in the germline V gene (reference sequence). CDR3 length: 17 residues. V trimming: 4 bases; J trimming: 5 bases; junction bases outside the gene matches: 15. CDR3 in DNA: TGTGCCAGTAGTACCTCCCCAGGGACAGGCGTACGGGAGACCCAGTACTTC. Residues: CASSTSPGTGVRETQYF. The variable domain in full, completed from reference TRBV19 and TRBJ2-5, reads DGGITQSPKYLFRKEGQNVTLSCEQNLNHDAMYWYRQDPGQGLRLIYYSQIVNDFQKGDIAEGYSVSREKKESFPLTVTSAQKNPTAFYLCASSTSPGTGVRETQYFGPGTRLLVL.

The V call is TRBV30, the J call TRBJ2-5, with a possible D match to TRBD1 (7 bases). V was trimmed by 3 bases and J by 4 bases, leaving 12 bases between them. Germline lookup yields CDR1 GTSNPN and CDR2 SVGIG (reference sequence). The CDR3 has 13 amino acids. The DNA for the CDR3 is TGTGCCTGGAGGCCAGGGGGGCGAGAGACCCAGTACTTC. Protein: CAWRPGGRETQYF.

This clonotype appeared a single time. The chain uses TRBV4-1 and TRBJ2-3, with 10 bases that match TRBD2. The CDR3 runs to 16 residues. CDR1 is MGHRA and CDR2 is YSYEKL in the germline V gene. V trimming: 0 bases; J trimming: 4 bases; junction bases outside the gene matches: 4. The CDR3 sequence is CASSQDPAGGPDTQYF. The CDR3 nucleotides read TGCGCCAGCAGCCAAGATCCAGCGGGGGGGCCAGATACGCAGTATTTT.

The chain joins TRBV29-1 to TRBJ1-1, with D tentatively TRBD1 (5 bases). This CDR3 spans 13 amino acids. Looked up from germline, CDR1 is SQVTM and CDR2 is ANQGSEA. The V gene lost 7 bases and the J gene lost 1 base, with 13 bases spanning the gap. The CDR3 region has the DNA TGCAGCGCCCCGAGGGGCCAGAACACTGAAGCTTTCTTT. Translation gives CSAPRGQNTEAFF.

This clonotype appeared a single time. The rearrangement links TRBV3-1 to TRBJ2-7; TRBD2 might be the D (6 bases). The V gene's germline CDR1 is LGHDT and CDR2 YNNKEL (reference sequence). Trimming removed 4 bases at V and 3 bases at J, with 10 bases between. The length of the CDR3 is 13 residues. The DNA for the CDR3 is TGTGCCAGCAGCCTAGGACTAAACTACGAGCAGTACTTC. Encoded protein: CASSLGLNYEQYF.

The chain is built from TRBV12-3 or TRBV12-4 and TRBJ1-1; D remains ambiguous. V was cut by 3 bases and J by 3 bases, with 5 bases left in between. The CDR3 spans 12 residues. The CDR3 loop reads CASSFMYTEAFF. The CDR3 DNA reads as TGTGCCAGCAGTTTTATGTACACTGAAGCTTTCTTT.

This clonotype is a singleton in its sample. The rearrangement links TRBV4-1 to TRBJ2-7, with D unclear. The V end was cut by 0 bases, the J end by 5 bases, with 14 bases between. CDR1 and CDR2 (germline): MGHRA, YSYEKL. The CDR3 sequence is 15 residues long. Written as DNA, the CDR3 is TGCGCCAGCAGCCAAGATTCCAGGTCCATCCACGAGCAGTACTTC. Amino acid sequence: CASSQDSRSIHEQYF.

The CDR3 nucleotides are TGTGCCAGCAGTTTGGAGGGGATCGAGCAGTACTTC. It codes for CASSLEGIEQYF. The chain links TRBV12-3 or TRBV12-4 to TRBJ2-7, with D possibly being TRBD2 (6 bases). The length of the CDR3 is 12 residues. Trimming left V 3 bases short and J 6 bases short, with 9 bases between.

The chain links TRBV6-5 to TRBJ1-1, with D tentatively TRBD1 (5 bases). The germline gives CDR1 MNHEY, CDR2 SVGAGI. The CDR3 has 13 residues. Trimming pared 7 bases from V and 1 base from J, leaving 10 bases between. CDR3 DNA sequence: TGTGCCAGCACACGGGGGTGGAACACTGAAGCTTTCTTT. Protein sequence: CASTRGWNTEAFF.

V gene TRBV5-1 combines with J gene TRBJ1-2, with a weak D call TRBD1 (6 bases). CDR3 length equals 15 residues. Between the trimmed V and J ends, which lost 6 bases and 10 bases, there was a span of 25 bases. Germline V CDR1 and CDR2: SGHRS, YFSETQ. In DNA, the CDR3 is TGCGCCAGCACCTTTGGAGGTTCGGGGGGCGAAATCTACACCTTC. Translating gives CASTFGGSGGEIYTF.

This clonotype came up once. This rearrangement joins TRBV21-1 to TRBJ2-7; the D call of TRBD1 is as the table states it, not checked on the DNA. TRBV21-1 is recorded as a pseudogene. CDR3 length equals 14 residues. DNA for the CDR3: TGTGCCAGCAGCAAAGAGAGGGGTACCAACGAGCAGTACTTC. This codes for CASSKERGTNEQYF.

This clonotype has only one observation. The V and J genes are TRBV5-4 and TRBJ2-7; the D call may be TRBD1 or TRBD2 (5 bases each). CDR1 is SGHNT, CDR2 YYREEE, per germline (reference sequence). The V gene lost 5 bases and the J gene lost 2 bases, with 17 bases spanning the gap. The CDR3 totals 15 residues. CDR3 in DNA: TGTGCCAGCAGTTCGACCGGGACGACACCCTACGAGCAGTACTTC. Its translation is CASSSTGTTPYEQYF.

The chain is built from TRBV7-9 and TRBJ1-1; D is uncertain. Trimming took off 2 bases at V and 1 base at J, with 5 bases between the two ends. Germline CDR1 SEHNR, CDR2 FQNEAQ (reference sequence). The CDR3 has 13 residues. The CDR3 reads CASSLTQNTEAFF. The CDR3 nucleotides are TGTGCCAGCAGCTTAACGCAGAACACTGAAGCTTTCTTT. The full variable domain, completed using reference TRBV7-9 and TRBJ1-1, is DTGVSQNPRHKITKRGQNVTFRCDPISEHNRLYWYRQTLGQGPEFLTYFQNEAQLEKSRLLSDRFSAERPKGSFSTLEIQRTEQGDSAMYLCASSLTQNTEAFFGQGTRLTVV.

V gene TRBV7-2 combines with J gene TRBJ1-5, with D hard to call. Germline lookup yields CDR1 SGHTA and CDR2 FQGNSA. CDR3 length: 13 amino acids. V was shortened by 1 base and J by 4 bases, with 5 bases between the two germline ends. The DNA for the CDR3 is TGTGCCAGCAGCTTAGGCAAAAATCAGCCCCAGCATTTT. Protein sequence: CASSLGKNQPQHF.

This clonotype was seen once. The chain is built from TRBV3-1 and TRBJ2-4; weak D call: TRBD1 (5 bases). The CDR3 consists of 16 residues. Trimming took 5 bases from V and 9 from J, leaving 23 bases between them. Germline V lookup: CDR1 LGHDT, CDR2 YNNKEL (reference sequence). CDR3 in amino acids: CASSEISGARKSIQYF. The CDR3 DNA is TGTGCCAGCAGCGAGATTAGTGGGGCCAGAAAATCCATTCAGTACTTC.